These T cell receptor beta chains were read from a single sample in a study of shared clonotypes between healthy human individuals. This table comes from immunoSEQ multiplex PCR, and its TCRdb copy is limited to in-frame clones, with some not included. The sample records about 2,200,000 clones, about 92% being singletons. Sequencing input: naive CD8+ T cells from PBMCs. These receptors were collected from a man between 18 and 35 years old in good health. Some clones in this sample may be carry-over from other donors' samples. Both conserved end residues are part of each CDR3.

TRBV15 | 15 | CATSSRTSGPYEQYF
TRBV5-5 | 14 | CASSLSPGFGGYTF
TRBV27 | 16 | CASSLFASLANNEQFF
TRBV28 | 11 | CASRGTGELFF
TRBV19 | 14 | CATNPGDMYNEQFF
TRBV4-3 | 22 | CASSQPLAGARKSSGPYNEQFF
TRBV4-3 | 18 | CASSQDLPGQGNTGELFF
TRBV6-6 | 13 | CASSTDSPYGYTF
TRBV6-5 | 14 | CASSRGSSYNEQFF
TRBV18 | 17 | CASSPRDNFHSNQPQHF
TRBV5-4 | 14 | CASREGQGAYEQYF
TRBV5-4 | 15 | CASSSTKGTLYEQYF
TRBV27 | 12 | CASSGRGQPQHF
TRBV27 | 13 | CASSSPDLRMQYF
TRBV28 | 16 | CASNPRRQGVYNEQFF
TRBV30 | 15 | CAWSVPRGRWTEAFF
TRBV9 | 15 | CASSLPSSGANVLTF
TRBV27 | 15 | CASTVLAGVDNEQFF
TRBV14 | 13 | CASSQGRISGAFF
TRBV6-6 | 16 | CASSYSRLAGQETQYF
TRBV27 | 15 | CASSLSRSSTDTQYF
TRBV27 | 13 | CASRGRGSYEQYF
TRBV11-2 | 18 | CASSLDLGLAENTGELFF
TRBV6-6 | 14 | CASSYQSNTGELFF
TRBV9 | 17 | CASSPGGGVGSYNEQFF
TRBV7-6 | 13 | CASSLLGTDTQYF
TRBV7-9 | 17 | CASSSDLIIAGIYEQYF
TRBV4-2 | 18 | CASSQDPAGLGNTGELFF
TRBV11-2 | 14 | CASSLQGYYNEQFF
TRBV7-9 | 18 | CASSSPRAEVISGNTIYF
TRBV19 | 15 | CASSVVAGGQNIQYF
TRBV7-9 | 17 | CASSLLAGGRSYNEQFF
TRBV28 | 11 | CASSRQYEQYF
TRBV5-1 | 15 | CASSLDRGGSYEQYF
TRBV27 | 12 | CASSPDSVRQFF
TRBV7-6 | 16 | CASSLAGRPTTGELFF